This T cell receptor beta chain was obtained from a study of beta chain features in type 1 diabetes (dated by TCRdb to the late 2010s). Turning to the overall study: Mean age, gender distribution, total cell number and subset yield were not different between patients and healthy donors. Regulatory and stem cell-like memory subsets were isolated from only 8 patients and roughly 8 healthy donors, whereas naive and central memory subsets came from all 30 or so donors. In the study, recently diagnosed type 1 diabetes patients and matched healthy donors were compared on the TCRB repertoires of their sorted circulating CD4+ T cell subsets. A total of about 100,000,000 sorted cells were examined across all samples, and RNA yield correlated strongly with the number of cells per subset.

For CDR1 and CDR2, the germline V gene lists SGHAT and FQNNGV. Counted from cysteine to phenylalanine, this CDR3 has 16 amino acids. Only the CDR3 region is kept as DNA, spanning 48 bases read in frame from base 1. Trimming takes 2 bases off V and 5 bases off J; junction bases not matched to a gene: 11. This clone was observed a handful of times. The clone's antigen remains unknown. It has no much larger one-base neighbor in the sample; base qualities were not kept. The High Capacity cDNA Reverse Transcription Kit was used to reverse transcribe all of the isolated RNA, meaning that expressed TCRB transcripts were what got sequenced. Deep immunoSEQ sequencing was performed on naive, central memory and regulatory T cell samples, with an average of around 3.4 million total reads per sample. Sorted cells were lysed in RLT buffer and RNA was extracted with DNase-treated RNeasy Micro or Mini kits, depending on cell number. Each cell subset was processed separately to prevent cross-contamination, with patient and healthy donor samples processed together. Using the immunoSEQ multiplex PCR, TCRB sequences were amplified from cDNA into 87-bp fragments spanning the CDR3 region. Amplicons were sequenced on the Illumina HiSeq platform. In the source study's methods: PCR bias was computationally corrected using synthetic template baselines, reads within Hamming distance 2 were collapsed, and singletons that could not be merged were discarded. By aligning reads against IMGT, V, D and J genes, CDR3 length, and insertions or deletions at six rearrangement sites were assigned. Clonotype counts were normalized to sorted cell number within each subset before computing true diversity and Gini coefficients with the tcR R package. The overlap coefficient, calculated on TCRB nucleotide sequences, was used to quantify repertoire sharing. The table was pulled from immuneACCESS by TCRdb, which kept in-frame rearrangements only. Such tables lose some clones; where checked, under half of the loss comes from unresolved V genes, and the rest has no known cause. The V and J calls and clone size were taken over from that table, and D and trimming were inferred from the DNA. The sample table records 150,000 to 190,000 clones; 11% of these occur just once. Clones ranked in the top ten supply around 2% of the sample.

The full study reports these points: Sequencing cDNA rather than genomic DNA could over-represent highly expressing activated cells, although activation and CD3 levels did not differ between groups. Type 1 diabetes patients showed a moderate but significant shortening of TCRB CDR3 length in all four CD4+ subsets. Patients with type 1 diabetes made fewer insertions and deleted more nucleotides at VDJ recombination sites, implying thymic rearrangement abnormalities. Because the HLA sub-analyses included only small numbers of individuals, any influence of HLA type on TCRB rearrangement was left unresolved. PCR might favor shorter templates, but patient and control samples were amplified and corrected together, so any skew would affect both groups equally. The naive, central memory and regulatory TCRB repertoires appeared to resemble one another more closely among patients than among healthy donors.

A single peripheral blood draw of about 120 mL on average was collected from each donor into heparinised tubes. A BD FACSAria II and a panel including CD45RO, CCR7, CD25, CD127, CD95 and CD27 were used to sort naive, central memory, regulatory and stem cell-like memory CD4+ T cells. Purity was above 95% for every sorted population. PBMCs were isolated right away by Lymphoprep density gradient centrifugation and were stained directly, without culture. To minimize batch effects, samples were stained and sorted in pairs, one healthy donor with one patient per experiment. The chain is encoded by TRBV11-2 joined to TRBJ2-5, and TRBD1 aligns with 7 junction nucleotides. The sequence derives from a man aged 18 to 29 in good health. The sequenced sample consisted of central memory CD4+ T cells from blood. This receptor has the CDR3 CASSLTFTGVGETQYF. DNA sequence: TGTGCCAGCAGCTTAACATTTACAGGGGTGGGCGAGACCCAGTACTTC.